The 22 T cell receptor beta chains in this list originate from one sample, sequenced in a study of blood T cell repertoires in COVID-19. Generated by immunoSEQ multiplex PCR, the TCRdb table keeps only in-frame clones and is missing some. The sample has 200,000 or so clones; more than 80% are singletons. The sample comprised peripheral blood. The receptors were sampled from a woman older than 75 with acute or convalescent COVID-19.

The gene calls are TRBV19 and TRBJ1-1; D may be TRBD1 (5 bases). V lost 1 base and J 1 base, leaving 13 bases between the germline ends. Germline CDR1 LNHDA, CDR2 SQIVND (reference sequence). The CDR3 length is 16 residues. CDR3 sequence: CASSIASRVPNTEAFF. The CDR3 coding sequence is TGTGCCAGTAGTATAGCCTCCAGGGTACCGAACACTGAAGCTTTCTTT.

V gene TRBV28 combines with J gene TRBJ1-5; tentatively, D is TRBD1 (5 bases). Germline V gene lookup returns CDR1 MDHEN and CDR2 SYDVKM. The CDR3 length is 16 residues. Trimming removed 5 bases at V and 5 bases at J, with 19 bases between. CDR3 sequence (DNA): TGTGCCAGCAGTCTCCCGGGCAGGGCGATAGATCAGCCCCAGCATTTT. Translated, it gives CASSLPGRAIDQPQHF.

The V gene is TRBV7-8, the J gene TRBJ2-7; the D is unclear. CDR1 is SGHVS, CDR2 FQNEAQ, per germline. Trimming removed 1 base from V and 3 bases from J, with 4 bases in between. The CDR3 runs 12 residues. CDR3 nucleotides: TGTGCCAGCAGCTTAGTCGTCTACGAGCAGTACTTC. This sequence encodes CASSLVVYEQYF.

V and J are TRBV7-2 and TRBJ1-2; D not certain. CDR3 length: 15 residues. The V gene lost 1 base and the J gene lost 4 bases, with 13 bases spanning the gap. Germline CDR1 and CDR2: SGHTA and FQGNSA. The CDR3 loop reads CASSLEGLRGYGYTF. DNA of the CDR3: TGTGCCAGCAGCTTAGAAGGGTTGCGGGGCTATGGCTACACCTTC.

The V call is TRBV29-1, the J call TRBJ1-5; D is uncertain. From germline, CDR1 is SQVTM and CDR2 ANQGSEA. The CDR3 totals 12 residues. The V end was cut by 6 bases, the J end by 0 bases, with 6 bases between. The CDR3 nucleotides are TGCAGCGTGGCTTATAGCAATCAGCCCCAGCATTTT. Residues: CSVAYSNQPQHF. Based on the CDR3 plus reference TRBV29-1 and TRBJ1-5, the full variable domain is SAVISQKPSRDICQRGTSLTIQCQVDSQVTMMFWYRQQPGQSLTLIATANQGSEATYESGFVIDKFPISRPNLTFSTLTVSNMSPEDSSIYLCSVAYSNQPQHFGDGTRLSIL.

This CDR3 is CASTQTSVRANEQFF. The CDR3 DNA is TGTGCCAGCACCCAGACTAGCGTGAGGGCCAATGAGCAGTTCTTC. J is TRBJ2-1 and V is TRBV5-5; 8 nucleotides agree with TRBD2. J lost 6 bases, V lost 6 bases, and 11 bases had no gene match. The germline V gene encodes CDR1 SGHKS and CDR2 YYEKEE (reference sequence). This CDR3 has 15 amino acids.

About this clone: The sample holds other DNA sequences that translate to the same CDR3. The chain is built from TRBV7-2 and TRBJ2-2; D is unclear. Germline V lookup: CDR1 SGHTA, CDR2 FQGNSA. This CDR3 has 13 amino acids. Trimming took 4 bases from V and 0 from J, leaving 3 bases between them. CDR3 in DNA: TGTGCCAGCAGCTCCGCGAACACCGGGGAGCTGTTTTTT. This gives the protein CASSSANTGELFF.

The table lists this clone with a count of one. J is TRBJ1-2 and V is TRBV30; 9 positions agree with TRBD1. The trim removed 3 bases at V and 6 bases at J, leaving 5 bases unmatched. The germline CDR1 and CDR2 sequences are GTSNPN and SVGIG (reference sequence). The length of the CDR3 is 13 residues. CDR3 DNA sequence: TGTGCCTGGAGCGAGGGACAGGGAAATGGCTACACCTTC. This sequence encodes CAWSEGQGNGYTF.

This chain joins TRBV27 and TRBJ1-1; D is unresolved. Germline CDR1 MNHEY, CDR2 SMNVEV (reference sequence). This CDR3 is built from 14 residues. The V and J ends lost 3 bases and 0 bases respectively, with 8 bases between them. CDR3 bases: TGTGCCAGCAGTTTGGAGGGTCTGAACACTGAAGCTTTCTTT. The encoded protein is CASSLEGLNTEAFF.

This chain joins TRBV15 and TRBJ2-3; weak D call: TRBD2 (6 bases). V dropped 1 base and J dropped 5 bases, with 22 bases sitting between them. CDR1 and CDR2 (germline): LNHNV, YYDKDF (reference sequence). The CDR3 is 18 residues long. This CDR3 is CATSRVKIGTQEQDTQYF. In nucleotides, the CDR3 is TGTGCCACCAGCAGAGTTAAGATAGGGACTCAGGAGCAAGATACGCAGTATTTT.

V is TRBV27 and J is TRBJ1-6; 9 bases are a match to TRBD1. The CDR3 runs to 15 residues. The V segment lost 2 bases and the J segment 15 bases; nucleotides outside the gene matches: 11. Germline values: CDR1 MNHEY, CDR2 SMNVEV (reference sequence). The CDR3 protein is CASSLQGQGPSNLHF. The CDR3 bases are TGTGCCAGCAGTTTACAGGGACAGGGACCCTCCAACCTCCACTTT.

The CDR3 loop is CASSFSGGYSEKLFF. CDR3 DNA sequence: TGTGCCAGCAGTTTTTCAGGGGGGTATTCGGAAAAACTGTTTTTT. The J gene is TRBJ1-4, the V gene TRBV27; 7 nucleotides align to TRBD1. Per the germline V gene, CDR1 is MNHEY and CDR2 is SMNVEV (reference sequence). The trim removed 3 bases at V and 8 bases at J, leaving 9 bases unmatched. The CDR3 spans 15 residues.

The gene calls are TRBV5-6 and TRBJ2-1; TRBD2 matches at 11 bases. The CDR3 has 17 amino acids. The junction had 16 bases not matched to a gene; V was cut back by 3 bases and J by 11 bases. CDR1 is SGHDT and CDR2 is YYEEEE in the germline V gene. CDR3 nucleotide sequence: TGTGCCAGCAGCTGGGACGCGGGACTAGCGGAGGGCAGGAAGCAGTTCTTC. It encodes CASSWDAGLAEGRKQFF. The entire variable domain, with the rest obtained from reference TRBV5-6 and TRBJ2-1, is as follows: DAGVTQSPTHLIKTRGQQVTLRCSPKSGHDTVSWYQQALGQGPQFIFQYYEEEERQRGNFPDRFSGHQFPNYSSELNVNALLLGDSALYLCASSWDAGLAEGRKQFFGPGTRLTVL.

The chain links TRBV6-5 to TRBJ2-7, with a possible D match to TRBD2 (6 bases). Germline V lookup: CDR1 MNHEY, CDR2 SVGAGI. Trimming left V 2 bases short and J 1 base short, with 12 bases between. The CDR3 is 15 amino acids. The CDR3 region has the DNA TGTGCCAGCAGTTACAGACTGGCGGGGTCCTACGAGCAGTACTTC. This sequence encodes CASSYRLAGSYEQYF.

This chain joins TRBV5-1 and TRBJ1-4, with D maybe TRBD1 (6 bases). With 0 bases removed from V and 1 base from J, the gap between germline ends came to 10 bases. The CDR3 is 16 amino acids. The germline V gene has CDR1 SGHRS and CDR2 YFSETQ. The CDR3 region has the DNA TGCGCCAGCAGCTTGGAAGGGGGAAGAACTAATGAAAAACTGTTTTTT. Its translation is CASSLEGGRTNEKLFF.

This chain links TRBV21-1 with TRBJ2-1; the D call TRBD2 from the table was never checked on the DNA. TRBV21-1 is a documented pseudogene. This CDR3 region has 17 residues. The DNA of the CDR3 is TGTGCCAGCAGCTCCAAGGCGGAGCGGGAGGCCCGGCATGAGCAGTTCTTC. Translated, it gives CASSSKAEREARHEQFF.

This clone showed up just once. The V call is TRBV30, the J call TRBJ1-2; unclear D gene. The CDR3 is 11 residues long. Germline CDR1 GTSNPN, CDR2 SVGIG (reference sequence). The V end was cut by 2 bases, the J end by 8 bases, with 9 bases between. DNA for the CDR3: TGTGCCTGGAGTCCCACGGGGGGCTACACCTTC. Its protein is CAWSPTGGYTF. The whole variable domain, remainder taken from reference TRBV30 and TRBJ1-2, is SQTIHQWPATLVQPVGSPLSLECTVEGTSNPNLYWYRQAAGRGLQLLFYSVGIGQISSEVPQNLSASRPQDRQFILSSKKLLLSDSGFYLCAWSPTGGYTFGSGTRLTVV.

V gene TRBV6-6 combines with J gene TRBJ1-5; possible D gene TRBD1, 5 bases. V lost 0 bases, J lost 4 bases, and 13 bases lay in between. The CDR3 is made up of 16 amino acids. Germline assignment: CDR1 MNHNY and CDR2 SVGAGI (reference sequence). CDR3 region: CASSYSSWGGNQPQHF. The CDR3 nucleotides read TGTGCCAGCAGTTACTCGAGTTGGGGGGGAAATCAGCCCCAGCATTTT.

The CDR3 DNA sequence: TGTGCCAGCTCACCGGGAGGGGGAGAAAACTATGGCTACACCTTC. Translating it yields CASSPGGGENYGYTF. The chain uses TRBV18 and TRBJ1-2, with TRBD1 as a possible D gene (6 bases). Trimming stripped 3 bases from V and 2 bases from J, with 13 bases between. Per germline, CDR1 KGHSH and CDR2 LQKENI. The CDR3 covers 15 residues.

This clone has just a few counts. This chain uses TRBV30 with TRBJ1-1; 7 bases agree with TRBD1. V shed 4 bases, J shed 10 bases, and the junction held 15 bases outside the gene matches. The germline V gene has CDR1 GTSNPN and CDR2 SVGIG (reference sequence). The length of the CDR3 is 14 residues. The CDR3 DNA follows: TGTGCCTGGAAGGTAGGACAGGACGCCCCAAGAGCTTTCTTT. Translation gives CAWKVGQDAPRAFF.

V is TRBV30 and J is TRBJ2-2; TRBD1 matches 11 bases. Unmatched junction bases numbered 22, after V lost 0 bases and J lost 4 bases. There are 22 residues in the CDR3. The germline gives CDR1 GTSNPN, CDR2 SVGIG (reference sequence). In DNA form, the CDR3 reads TGTGCCTGGAGTGTATTTATTGGGATCTCGGGACAGGGGGATCAAGGCACCGGGGAGCTGTTTTTT. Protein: CAWSVFIGISGQGDQGTGELFF.

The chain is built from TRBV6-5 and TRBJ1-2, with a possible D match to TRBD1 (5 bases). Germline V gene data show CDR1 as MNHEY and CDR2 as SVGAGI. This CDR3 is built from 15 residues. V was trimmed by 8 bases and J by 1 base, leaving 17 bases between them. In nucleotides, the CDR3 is TGTGCCAGCGTATCCAGGGTCAGCTATAACTATGGCTACACCTTC. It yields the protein CASVSRVSYNYGYTF.